One and the same sample provided the 28 T cell receptor beta chains below, sequenced in a study of shared clonotypes between healthy human individuals. Repertoires were generated with immunoSEQ multiplex PCR, while TCRdb's copy carries only in-frame clones and drops some. The sample shows about 2.1 million clones, 85% to 95% of them seen only once. Terminally differentiated effector memory CD45RA+ cells were excluded by CCR7 positive selection of CD45RO-negative cells. The sample consisted of naive CD8+ T cells from PBMCs. Receptor source: a man between 18 and 29 years old in good health. Some clones in this sample may be carry-over from other donors' samples.

The V gene is TRBV9, the J gene TRBJ2-1; TRBD1 might be the D (5 bases). The V and J ends lost 0 bases and 7 bases respectively, with 23 bases between them. The germline CDR1 and CDR2 sequences are SGDLS and YYNGEE. CDR3 length: 18 amino acids. The CDR3 sequence: CASSVGVGLIHLGNEQFF. The CDR3 DNA sequence: TGTGCCAGCAGCGTAGGGGTGGGGCTTATCCACCTCGGGAATGAGCAGTTCTTC.

The chain has TRBV10-3 and TRBJ2-3; 10 bases are shared with TRBD2. CDR3 length: 19 amino acids. The ends lost 1 base at V and 1 base at J; junction bases unmatched: 11. Germline CDR1 reads ENHRY; CDR2 reads SYGVKD. CDR3 in amino acids: CAISEWTSGRPSGTDTQYF. The DNA of the CDR3 is TGTGCCATCAGTGAGTGGACTAGCGGACGACCTTCGGGCACAGATACGCAGTATTTT.

The genes are TRBV30 and TRBJ1-2; D gene ambiguous. Germline V gives CDR1 GTSNPN, CDR2 SVGIG (reference sequence). The CDR3 is made up of 15 amino acids. Trimming stripped 0 bases from V and 7 bases from J, with 18 bases between. CDR3 DNA: TGTGCCTGGAGTGTAAGGGCAGGACCCCCCGGTGGCTACACCTTC. Translated, it gives CAWSVRAGPPGGYTF.

The V and J genes are TRBV6-5 and TRBJ1-2; the D is unclear. V was clipped by 2 bases and J by 4 bases, with 11 bases between them. This CDR3 region has 14 residues. CDR1 MNHEY and CDR2 SVGAGI come from the germline V gene. For the CDR3, the DNA is TGTGCCAGCAGTTACCTTTCGGACGGCTATGGCTACACCTTC. Translated, it gives CASSYLSDGYGYTF.

V is TRBV5-1 and J is TRBJ2-7; 7 positions match TRBD1. Trimming cost V 4 bases and J 0 bases; bases outside gene matches: 4. Germline-derived CDR1 and CDR2 are SGHRS and YFSETQ. The CDR3 is made up of 14 amino acids. The chain's CDR3 is CASSGRDSSYEQYF. CDR3 in DNA: TGCGCCAGCAGCGGTAGGGACAGCTCCTACGAGCAGTACTTC.

This rearrangement joins TRBV11-2 to TRBJ1-4; D is undetermined. This CDR3 spans 15 amino acids. V gave up 4 bases and J gave up 8 bases, with 17 bases separating them. CDR1 and CDR2 (germline): SGHAT, FQNNGV. DNA of the CDR3: TGTGCCAGCAGCTCCGGGCGTAGACTTAAGGAAAAACTGTTTTTT. Its translation is CASSSGRRLKEKLFF.

This chain connects TRBV28 to TRBJ2-5; D not certain. V dropped 6 bases and J dropped 3 bases, with 20 bases sitting between them. CDR1 and CDR2 from the germline V gene are MDHEN and SYDVKM. The CDR3 is 16 amino acids. Written as DNA, the CDR3 is TGTGCCAGCAGCCTCAGTAGGCGGTTTGGAGAAGAGACCCAGTACTTC. Protein sequence: CASSLSRRFGEETQYF. Looking up the rest from reference TRBV28 and TRBJ2-5 gives the full variable domain: DVKVTQSSRYLVKRTGEKVFLECVQDMDHENMFWYRQDPGLGLRLIYFSYDVKMKEKGDIPEGYSVSREKKERFSLILESASTNQTSMYLCASSLSRRFGEETQYFGPGTRLLVL.

This clone was observed a handful of times. The CDR3 spells CASSPLEGAMGEQYF. The CDR3 nucleotides read TGTGCCAGCAGCCCCCTTGAGGGAGCTATGGGGGAGCAGTACTTC. J is TRBJ2-7 and V is TRBV4-2, with a possible D match to TRBD2 (5 bases). V was pared by 4 bases and J by 7 bases, with 20 bases between. This CDR3 has 15 residues. The germline V gene encodes CDR1 LGHNA and CDR2 YNFKEQ.

This clone appeared once. This chain connects TRBV9 to TRBJ2-1, with 10 bases that match TRBD2. This CDR3 spans 16 amino acids. In germline, CDR1 is SGDLS, CDR2 YYNGEE. Trimming took 2 bases from V and 4 from J; bases not matched to a gene: 6. The CDR3 coding sequence is TGTGCCAGCAGCGTCGGACTAGCGGCCCGTTACAATGAGCAGTTCTTC. It translates to CASSVGLAARYNEQFF. Full variable domain (remainder filled in from reference TRBV9 and TRBJ2-1): DSGVTQTPKHLITATGQRVTLRCSPRSGDLSVYWYQQSLDQGLQFLIQYYNGEERAKGNILERFSAQQFPDLHSELNLSSLELGDSALYFCASSVGLAARYNEQFFGPGTRLTVL.

This clone occurred a few times. The sample carries other DNA sequences with the same CDR3. The CDR3 is CASSLERGQPQHF. Here the CDR3 DNA reads TGTGCCAGCAGCTTAGAAAGAGGACAGCCCCAGCATTTT. The V gene is TRBV7-8, the J gene TRBJ1-5, with no clear D. The V and J ends lost 1 base and 7 bases respectively, with 8 bases between them. This CDR3 spans 13 amino acids. Germline lookup yields CDR1 SGHVS and CDR2 FQNEAQ. The whole variable domain, remainder taken from reference TRBV7-8 and TRBJ1-5, is GAGVSQSPRYKVAKRGQDVALRCDPISGHVSLFWYQQALGQGPEFLTYFQNEAQLDKSGLPSDRFFAERPEGSVSTLKIQRTQQEDSAVYLCASSLERGQPQHFGDGTRLSIL.

The chain joins TRBV7-3 to TRBJ2-1; no clear D gene. Per the germline V gene, CDR1 is SGHTA and CDR2 is FQGTGA. Deletions cut 2 bases from V and 1 base from J, with 12 bases between. This CDR3 is built from 16 residues. CDR3 nucleotide sequence: TGTGCCAGCAGCTTAGGAGCTGGGGTTTCCTACAATGAGCAGTTCTTC. Translated: CASSLGAGVSYNEQFF.

The chain couples TRBV7-3 to TRBJ2-7; 12 bases are a match to TRBD2. V trimming: 4 bases; J trimming: 3 bases; junction bases outside the gene matches: 13. Germline V lookup: CDR1 SGHTA, CDR2 FQGTGA. CDR3 length equals 18 residues. The CDR3 nucleotides read TGTGCCAGCAGCTCCCCTAGCCTAGCGGGAGGGGTTCGCTACGAGCAGTACTTC. Translated: CASSSPSLAGGVRYEQYF.

The gene calls are TRBV7-9 and TRBJ1-2; D may be TRBD1 (6 bases). V shed 8 bases and J shed 1 base, with 11 bases lying between them. Germline CDR1 SEHNR, CDR2 FQNEAQ (reference sequence). The CDR3 extends over 13 amino acids. CDR3 nucleotide sequence: TGTGCCAGCGGGGACACTTTTAACTATGGCTACACCTTC. The encoded protein is CASGDTFNYGYTF.

This rearrangement joins TRBV4-3 to TRBJ1-4; TRBD1 is a possible D gene (5 bases). This CDR3 is 15 amino acids long. V was clipped by 1 base and J by 8 bases, with 14 bases between them. CDR1 LGHNA and CDR2 YSLEER come from the germline V gene. This CDR3 is CASSQGLGVGEKLFF. DNA of the CDR3: TGCGCCAGCAGCCAAGGTTTAGGGGTGGGGGAAAAACTGTTTTTT.

The J gene is TRBJ2-3, the V gene TRBV6-5, with 9 bases lining up with TRBD1. The CDR3 length is 15 residues. From germline, CDR1 is MNHEY and CDR2 SVGAGI. V was clipped by 6 bases and J by 0 bases; unmatched bases: 4. CDR3 DNA sequence: TGTGCCAGCAGCGACAGGGGGTCTAGCACAGATACGCAGTATTTT. Protein product: CASSDRGSSTDTQYF.

As concerns this clone: This CDR3 is also generated by other DNA sequences in the sample. The rearrangement links TRBV9 to TRBJ2-7; tentatively, D is TRBD1 (5 bases). The CDR3 totals 13 residues. Germline loops: CDR1 SGDLS, CDR2 YYNGEE. Trimming took 2 bases from V and 3 from J, leaving 9 bases between them. The DNA of the CDR3 is TGTGCCAGCAGCGTTTCAGGGAACTACGAGCAGTACTTC. This sequence encodes CASSVSGNYEQYF.

With regard to this clone: This sample also contains other DNA sequences that code for the same CDR3. The V call is TRBV7-9, the J call TRBJ1-1, with D hard to call. Per germline, CDR1 SEHNR and CDR2 FQNEAQ (reference sequence). The germline V and J ends were trimmed by 5 bases and 1 base, with 8 bases remaining between them. This CDR3 comprises 13 residues. Written as DNA, the CDR3 is TGTGCCAGCAGCCCACCGGCGAACACTGAAGCTTTCTTT. The encoded protein is CASSPPANTEAFF.

The chain recombines TRBV6-5 with TRBJ2-7; possibly TRBD1 for D (5 bases). This CDR3 spans 13 amino acids. Germline V gene data show CDR1 as MNHEY and CDR2 as SVGAGI. V was pared by 6 bases and J by 7 bases, with 16 bases between. The CDR3 here is CASSSTRAGEQYF. The CDR3 nucleotides are TGTGCCAGCAGCTCCACCAGGGCAGGAGAGCAGTACTTC.

DNA for the CDR3: TGTGCCAGCAGCTCCAGGACTAGCGGGCCTAGGGGCGATGAGCAGTTCTTC. Its translation: CASSSRTSGPRGDEQFF. This chain uses TRBV7-9 with TRBJ2-1; 11 bases line up with TRBD2. Germline V lookup: CDR1 SEHNR, CDR2 FQNEAQ (reference sequence). The CDR3 loop spans 17 amino acids. J gave up 8 bases and V 4 bases, and 13 bases lay outside the gene matches.

J is TRBJ2-7 and V is TRBV27; D assignment may be TRBD1 or TRBD2 (5 bases each). CDR3 size: 15 residues. V lost 5 bases, J lost 4 bases, and 18 bases lay in between. Germline loops: CDR1 MNHEY, CDR2 SMNVEV (reference sequence). The CDR3 coding sequence is TGTGCCAGCAGTCCCCAAGGTGGGACGATTTACGAGCAGTACTTC. Amino acid sequence: CASSPQGGTIYEQYF.

This chain connects TRBV9 to TRBJ1-5, with a possible D match to TRBD1 (5 bases). Germline CDR1 is SGDLS and CDR2 is YYNGEE. Trimming took off 3 bases at V and 3 bases at J, with 7 bases between the two ends. This CDR3 region has 13 residues. The CDR3 here is CASSEGTNQPQHF. For the CDR3, the DNA is TGTGCCAGCAGCGAGGGGACCAATCAGCCCCAGCATTTT.

As for this clone: The sample holds other DNA sequences that translate to the same CDR3. CDR3 coding DNA: TGTGCCAGCTCCCCGGGCGGTGAGCAGTTCTTC. Translation gives CASSPGGEQFF. The chain uses TRBV27 and TRBJ2-1; D gene unclear. The CDR3 consists of 11 residues. In germline, CDR1 is MNHEY, CDR2 SMNVEV (reference sequence). V lost 8 bases and J lost 9, with 11 bases in between.

On this clone: The junction differs from germline at one of its ends, possibly a read error. The gene calls are TRBV11-2 and TRBJ1-2; D remains unclear. The CDR3 totals 15 residues. The germline V gene encodes CDR1 SGHAT and CDR2 FQNNGV. The CDR3 nucleotides are TGTGCCAGCAGCTTCCCTGCCGGGAGCAACTATGGCTCCACCTTC. Amino acid sequence: CASSFPAGSNYGSTF.

The chain recombines TRBV27 with TRBJ1-2, with 11 nucleotides matching TRBD1. Trimming took 6 bases from V and 5 from J; bases not matched to a gene: 5. CDR3 length: 14 amino acids. Germline V gene data show CDR1 as MNHEY and CDR2 as SMNVEV (reference sequence). In DNA, the CDR3 is TGTGCCAGCAGGGACAGGGGGCGCGAGTATGGCTACACCTTC. It is translated as CASRDRGREYGYTF.

The count of this clone is one. The chain joins TRBV5-1 to TRBJ2-1; TRBD1 matches 8 bases. From germline, CDR1 is SGHRS and CDR2 YFSETQ. The CDR3 is 15 residues long. J gave up 9 bases and V 0 bases, and 8 bases lay outside the gene matches. Written as DNA, the CDR3 is TGCGCCAGCAGCTTGGGACAGGGGTATCTGAGTGAGCAGTTCTTC. Amino acids: CASSLGQGYLSEQFF.

The gene calls are TRBV1 and TRBJ2-1; the table calls TRBD2, which could not be checked here. TRBV1 is listed as a pseudogene. The CDR3 runs to 17 residues. The CDR3 nucleotides read TGCACCAGCAGCCAAGATAGTACTAGCGGGCCTTCTGGGGAGCAGTTCTTC. This encodes CTSSQDSTSGPSGEQFF.

V is TRBV7-3 and J is TRBJ2-7; D is unclear. Trimming cost V 6 bases and J 3 bases, with 12 bases left between them. Germline V gives CDR1 SGHTA, CDR2 FQGTGA. The CDR3 contains 13 residues. CDR3 bases: TGTGCCAGCAGACCTGGACCTAACTACGAGCAGTACTTC. Translation: CASRPGPNYEQYF.

A single count supports this clone. As DNA, the CDR3 is TGTGCCAGCAGTTACGAAGGGACCCGAGCGGGCTACACCTTC. Translation gives CASSYEGTRAGYTF. This chain connects TRBV6-5 to TRBJ1-2; TRBD1 is a possible D gene (5 bases). Trimming took off 2 bases at V and 8 bases at J, with 15 bases between the two ends. The CDR3 runs 14 residues. The germline gives CDR1 MNHEY, CDR2 SVGAGI.